The text below deals with one T cell receptor beta chain. The antigen remains unidentified. Only in-frame clones appear in the TCRdb table, and some are missing; sequencing was by immunoSEQ multiplex PCR. The table lists 19,000 or so clones, around 73% of them singletons. This sample stems from a study of CD4 T cells in relation to SARS-CoV-2 and coronaviruses. For the study at large: PBMCs were cultured with antigen for roughly 11 days before TCR beta sequencing.

CDR3 length: 15 amino acids. CDR1 is LNHDA, CDR2 SQIVND, per germline (reference sequence). The V and J ends lost 4 bases and 4 bases, in that order; junction bases with no gene match: 9. CD4+ T cells from unexposed donors were obtained before the COVID-19 pandemic (2011-2018). After around nine days of culture, CD4+ T cells were isolated. The TCR was taken from a human donor in good health. The rearrangement joins TRBV19 to TRBJ1-2; 7 bases are a match to TRBD1. Material: CD4+ T cells from PBMCs, cultured in vitro. The CDR3 DNA is TGTGCCAGTAGTACTGCTGGGACAGACATCTATGGCTACACCTTC. This gives the protein CASSTAGTDIYGYTF.